This TCR beta chain is from a study of beta chain features in type 1 diabetes. General study points: A cDNA-based sequencing approach could over-represent cells with high TCR expression. Insertion counts at VDJ junctions were lower in type 1 diabetes patients, who also showed more deletions there.

Investigators reverse transcribed all isolated RNA, so they sequenced expressed TCRB transcripts. Measured with immunoSEQ multiplex PCR; TCRdb has only the in-frame clones, and not every one. The sample has around 430,000 clones, about 29% seen once; the top ten hold 0.05% to 0.065%. As concerns this clone: What it binds is not known.

Trimming cost V 0 bases and J 2 bases, with 10 bases left between them. The CDR3 has 15 amino acids. Germline loops: CDR1 SGDLS, CDR2 YYNGEE. The clonotype comes from a man between 18 and 35 years old in good health. What was sequenced was naive CD4+ T cells from blood. The V and J genes are TRBV9 and TRBJ2-3; D may be TRBD1 or TRBD2 (5 bases each). The CDR3 protein is CASSVEGSATDTQYF. Written as DNA, the CDR3 is TGTGCCAGCAGCGTAGAGGGGAGCGCCACAGATACGCAGTATTTT.